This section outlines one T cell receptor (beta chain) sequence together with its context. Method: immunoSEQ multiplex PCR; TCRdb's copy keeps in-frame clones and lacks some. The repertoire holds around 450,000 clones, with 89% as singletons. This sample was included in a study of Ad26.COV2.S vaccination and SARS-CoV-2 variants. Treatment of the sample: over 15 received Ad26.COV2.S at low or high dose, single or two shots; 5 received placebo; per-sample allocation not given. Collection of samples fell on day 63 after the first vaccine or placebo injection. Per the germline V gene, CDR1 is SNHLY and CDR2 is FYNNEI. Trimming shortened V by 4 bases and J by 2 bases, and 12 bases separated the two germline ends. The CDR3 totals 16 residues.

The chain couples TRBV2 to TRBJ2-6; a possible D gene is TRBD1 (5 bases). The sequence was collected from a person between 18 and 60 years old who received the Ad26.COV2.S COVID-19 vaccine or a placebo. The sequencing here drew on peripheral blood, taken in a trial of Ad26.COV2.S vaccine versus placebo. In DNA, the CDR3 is TGTGCCAGCAGTGGGGGCGTGACACCTGGGGCCAACGTCCTGACTTTC. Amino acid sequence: CASSGGVTPGANVLTF.